One T cell receptor (beta chain) is described in this entry. Antigen unknown. This entry belongs to a study of T cell repertoires in cytomegalovirus infection. Overall study: Peptides in the study included HLA-C-restricted and HLA-B-restricted CMV epitopes. CMV infection together with matching HLA type was indicated by public TCR beta signatures. Notes on the study in general: Cumulated frequencies of public TCR beta families served to identify carriers of CMV plus the relevant HLA. What dominated the ex vivo response were HLA-C-restricted CMV-specific TCR beta clonotypes.

This CDR3 has 14 residues. Per germline, CDR1 LGHDT and CDR2 YNNKEL (reference sequence). V gave up 4 bases and J gave up 4 bases, with 10 bases separating them. TCRdb redid the calling of the reads with MiXCR, one entry per CDR3 protein. The profile covers about 700,000 distinct CDR3 sequences, with roughly 36% appearing a single time and about 20% taken by the ten largest. The gene calls are TRBV3-1 and TRBJ1-4; D possibly corresponds to TRBD1 (5 bases). This TCR was recovered from a human donor in good health (CMV status not recorded). Some clones in this sample may be carry-over from other donors' samples. This specimen consisted of cultured PBMCs, obtained from culture after CMV antigen stimulation. CDR3 coding DNA: TGTGCCAGCAGCCTCGGGACGTATAATGAAAAACTGTTTTTT. This translates into CASSLGTYNEKLFF.